These 23 T cell receptor beta chains came from one sample sequenced in a study of T cell clonotyping in hematopoietic cell transplantation. The table came from immunoSEQ multiplex PCR; TCRdb's copy has only in-frame clones and leaves some out. The data show about 47,000 clones, approximately 78% seen once. As for time point: recipient sample about 28 days before transplant, after cytoreduction. This specimen was peripheral blood mononuclear cells, taken before stem cell transplant. The receptor set was obtained from a man aged 55 to 70 with myelodysplastic syndrome. Some clones in this sample may be carry-over from other donors' samples.

The chain has TRBV13 and TRBJ1-6; D gene ambiguous. Per the germline V gene, CDR1 is PRHDT and CDR2 is FYEKMQ (reference sequence). The CDR3 contains 15 residues. Trimming cost V 6 bases and J 4 bases, with 13 bases left between them. DNA of the CDR3: TGTGCCAGCAGGGTCGGGAGCACTTATAATTCACCCCTCCACTTT. It is translated as CASRVGSTYNSPLHF.

In DNA, the CDR3 is TGTGCCAGCAGCTTCGGACGGAGTAATAATTCACCCCTCCACTTT. This encodes CASSFGRSNNSPLHF. The chain recombines TRBV7-9 with TRBJ1-6, with D hard to call. Trimming removed 3 bases from V and 5 bases from J, with 11 bases in between. The germline CDR1 and CDR2 sequences are SEHNR and FQNEAQ (reference sequence). The CDR3 is made up of 15 amino acids.

The J gene is TRBJ1-2, the V gene TRBV6-6; maybe TRBD1 (6 bases). CDR1 and CDR2 from the germline V gene are MNHNY and SVGAGI (reference sequence). Trimming took 7 bases from V and 7 from J, leaving 16 bases between them. The CDR3 consists of 13 residues. This CDR3 is CASNLYRAAGYTF. In DNA form, the CDR3 reads TGTGCCAGCAACCTGTACAGGGCTGCTGGCTACACCTTC.

This chain uses TRBV7-2 with TRBJ2-7; TRBD1 matches 7 bases. This CDR3 has 14 amino acids. V dropped 2 bases and J dropped 2; count of bases not matched to a gene: 3. Germline assignment: CDR1 SGHTA and CDR2 FQGNSA. In DNA form, the CDR3 reads TGTGCCAGCAGCTTAAACAGGGGAACCTACGAGCAGTACTTC. Protein sequence: CASSLNRGTYEQYF.

This clone was seen only a few times. This chain uses TRBV30 with TRBJ1-2, with D unresolved. The CDR3 has 13 residues. Looked up from germline, CDR1 is GTSNPN and CDR2 is SVGIG (reference sequence). Trimming left V 2 bases short and J 1 base short, with 8 bases between. CDR3 nucleotide sequence: TGTGCCTGGAGTAGAGAGTTTAACTATGGCTACACCTTC. It is translated as CAWSREFNYGYTF.

The rearrangement joins TRBV11-2 to TRBJ2-7; no clear D gene. This CDR3 region has 11 residues. Trimming left V 1 base short and J 5 bases short, with 3 bases between. Germline CDR1 reads SGHAT; CDR2 reads FQNNGV. CDR3 coding DNA: TGTGCCAGCAGCTTAGTGCACGAGCAGTACTTC. Protein sequence: CASSLVHEQYF.

CDR3 DNA sequence: TGTGCCGCCGGAGCGGGGGTGAACACTGAAGCTTTCTTT. Residues: CAAGAGVNTEAFF. The chain joins TRBV2 to TRBJ1-1; weak D call: TRBD1 (5 bases). In germline, CDR1 is SNHLY, CDR2 FYNNEI. V lost 11 bases to trimming and J lost 0 bases, with 13 bases between them. This CDR3 comprises 13 residues.

V and J are TRBV7-6 and TRBJ2-1; D gene ambiguous. Per the germline V gene, CDR1 is SGHVS and CDR2 is FNYEAQ. Trimming pared 1 base from V and 10 bases from J, leaving 8 bases between. The CDR3 extends over 12 amino acids. CDR3: CASSLGGWEQFF. CDR3 nucleotide sequence: TGTGCCAGCAGCTTAGGTGGTTGGGAGCAGTTCTTC.

V usage is TRBV19 and J usage is TRBJ1-1; 8 bases match TRBD1. Germline V gene sequence: CDR1 LNHDA, CDR2 SQIVND (reference sequence). CDR3 length: 13 residues. V was clipped by 7 bases and J by 4 bases; unmatched bases: 5. The chain's CDR3 is CASTITGGTEAFF. The CDR3 region has the DNA TGTGCCAGTACCATTACAGGGGGCACTGAAGCTTTCTTT.

This clone has just one count. The chain recombines TRBV9 with TRBJ1-5; D is undetermined. This CDR3 is 15 amino acids long. The V gene lost 0 bases and the J gene lost 2 bases, with 9 bases spanning the gap. CDR1 is SGDLS, CDR2 YYNGEE, per germline. The CDR3 loop reads CASSVGIGRNQPQHF. The DNA of the CDR3 is TGTGCCAGCAGCGTAGGGATAGGGCGCAATCAGCCCCAGCATTTT.

This clone was recorded only once. The V and J genes are TRBV6-6 and TRBJ2-7; 7 nucleotides line up with TRBD1. This CDR3 is 15 amino acids long. Germline V gene sequence: CDR1 MNHNY, CDR2 SVGAGI (reference sequence). The V and J ends lost 2 bases and 6 bases, in that order; junction bases with no gene match: 10. The DNA for the CDR3 is TGTGCCAGCAGTTACCGTAGTACAGGGGTGGGCGAGCAGTACTTC. It specifies CASSYRSTGVGEQYF.

V usage is TRBV4-1 and J usage is TRBJ1-1; D gene ambiguous. Looked up from germline, CDR1 is MGHRA and CDR2 is YSYEKL. The germline V and J ends were trimmed by 6 bases and 5 bases, with 16 bases remaining between them. This CDR3 spans 14 amino acids. DNA for the CDR3: TGCGCCAGCAGAAGTGGAGGGTTTAAAACTGAAGCTTTCTTT. Translation gives CASRSGGFKTEAFF.

The genes are TRBV4-3 and TRBJ2-7; maybe TRBD2 (6 bases). V lost 4 bases and J lost 2, with 12 bases in between. The V gene's germline CDR1 is LGHNA and CDR2 YSLEER. CDR3 size: 14 residues. CDR3 coding DNA: TGCGCCAGCAGCCCCTGGACGGGGGCCTACGAGCAGTACTTC. Translation gives CASSPWTGAYEQYF.

This chain uses TRBV7-2 with TRBJ2-7; the D gene is possibly TRBD1 (5 bases). This CDR3 is built from 14 residues. Germline V CDR1 and CDR2: SGHTA, FQGNSA. V was pared by 6 bases and J by 5 bases, with 17 bases between. The CDR3 is CASSRGPGGNEQYF. For the CDR3, the DNA is TGTGCCAGCAGTAGGGGTCCGGGCGGAAACGAGCAGTACTTC.

The CDR3 DNA is TGTGCCAGCAGTTTATTGGGACAGGGGGATAGCTATGGCTACACCTTC. Translated: CASSLLGQGDSYGYTF. This chain links TRBV28 with TRBJ1-2, with 11 bases identical to TRBD1. The junction had 5 bases not matched to a gene; V was cut back by 1 base and J by 4 bases. Germline values: CDR1 MDHEN, CDR2 SYDVKM. This CDR3 is built from 16 residues.

The chain couples TRBV5-6 to TRBJ2-3, with 10 nucleotides matching TRBD2. Germline-derived CDR1 and CDR2 are SGHDT and YYEEEE. The CDR3 sequence is 15 residues long. The junction had 0 bases not matched to a gene; V was cut back by 1 base and J by 1 base. In DNA form, the CDR3 reads TGTGCCAGCAGCTTGACTAGCGGGGGCACAGATACGCAGTATTTT. This gives the protein CASSLTSGGTDTQYF.

This sequence joins TRBV6-1 and TRBJ1-2, with 8 bases that match TRBD1. The CDR3 totals 14 residues. V shed 10 bases, J shed 4 bases, and the junction held 11 bases outside the gene matches. Germline assignment: CDR1 MNHNS and CDR2 SASEGT. CDR3 residues: CATFPQGASYGYTF. The CDR3, as DNA: TGTGCCACCTTTCCCCAGGGGGCAAGCTATGGCTACACCTTC.

The chain combines TRBV7-2 with TRBJ2-7; D unresolved. Germline CDR1 reads SGHTA; CDR2 reads FQGNSA. This CDR3 comprises 12 residues. With 2 bases removed from V and 2 bases from J, the gap between germline ends came to 4 bases. CDR3 DNA: TGTGCCAGCAGCTTAAGTCCCTACGAGCAGTACTTC. Residues: CASSLSPYEQYF.

The chain employs TRBV9 and TRBJ2-3; D call uncertain. V lost 1 base and J lost 5, with 11 bases in between. In germline, CDR1 is SGDLS, CDR2 YYNGEE. CDR3 length: 14 residues. The CDR3 DNA follows: TGTGCCAGCAGCGTATTAGGCACCCAAGATACGCAGTATTTT. Protein: CASSVLGTQDTQYF.

The chain has TRBV7-2 and TRBJ1-2; 10 bases match TRBD1. The CDR3 is made up of 15 amino acids. J gave up 0 bases and V 5 bases, and 3 bases lay outside the gene matches. Germline CDR1 and CDR2: SGHTA and FQGNSA. This chain's CDR3 is CASSTGTGANYGYTF. Here the CDR3 DNA reads TGTGCCAGCAGCACCGGGACAGGGGCTAACTATGGCTACACCTTC.

This chain links TRBV30 with TRBJ1-5, with D hard to call. This CDR3 spans 13 amino acids. In germline, CDR1 is GTSNPN, CDR2 SVGIG (reference sequence). The ends were cut back, 0 bases at V and 6 bases at J, with 9 bases in the middle. This chain's CDR3 is CAWSVRSVQPQHF. Here the CDR3 DNA reads TGTGCCTGGAGTGTAAGGTCGGTTCAGCCCCAGCATTTT. Combining the CDR3 with reference TRBV30 and TRBJ1-5 gives the whole variable domain SQTIHQWPATLVQPVGSPLSLECTVEGTSNPNLYWYRQAAGRGLQLLFYSVGIGQISSEVPQNLSASRPQDRQFILSSKKLLLSDSGFYLCAWSVRSVQPQHFGDGTRLSIL.

This clone was counted only a few times. V is TRBV5-1 and J is TRBJ1-2; no clear D gene. Germline V gene lookup returns CDR1 SGHRS and CDR2 YFSETQ. This CDR3 spans 14 amino acids. Between the trimmed V and J ends, which lost 0 bases and 5 bases, there was a span of 11 bases. The DNA for the CDR3 is TGCGCCAGCAGCTTGGATTCAGGCGGGTATGGCTACACCTTC. This sequence encodes CASSLDSGGYGYTF. The whole variable domain, filled in from reference TRBV5-1 and TRBJ1-2, reads KAGVTQTPRYLIKTRGQQVTLSCSPISGHRSVSWYQQTPGQGLQFLFEYFSETQRNKGNFPGRFSGRQFSNSRSEMNVSTLELGDSALYLCASSLDSGGYGYTFGSGTRLTVV.

This rearrangement joins TRBV2 to TRBJ2-3; 9 bases are shared with TRBD2. Germline CDR1 reads SNHLY; CDR2 reads FYNNEI. The CDR3 runs to 16 residues. The junction had 17 bases not matched to a gene; V was cut back by 6 bases and J by 10 bases. CDR3 sequence reads: CASRPQPGLARGAQYF. The CDR3 nucleotides read TGTGCCAGCAGACCGCAGCCGGGACTAGCCCGAGGCGCGCAGTATTTT.